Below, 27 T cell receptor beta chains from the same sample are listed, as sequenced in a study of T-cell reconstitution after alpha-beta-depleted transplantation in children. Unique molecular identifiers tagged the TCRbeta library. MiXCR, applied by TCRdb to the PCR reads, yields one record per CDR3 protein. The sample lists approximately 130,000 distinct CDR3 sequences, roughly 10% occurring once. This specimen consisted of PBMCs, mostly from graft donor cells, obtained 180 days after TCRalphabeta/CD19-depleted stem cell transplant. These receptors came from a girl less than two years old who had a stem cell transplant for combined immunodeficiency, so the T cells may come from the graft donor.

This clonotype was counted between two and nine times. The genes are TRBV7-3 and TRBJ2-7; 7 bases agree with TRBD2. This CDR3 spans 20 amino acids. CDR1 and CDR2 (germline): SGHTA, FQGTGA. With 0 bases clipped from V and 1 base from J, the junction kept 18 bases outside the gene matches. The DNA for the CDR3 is TGTGCCAGCAGCTTAACGCTCGGTGGCCAGCGGGGCCGACTTTCCTACGAGCAGTACTTC. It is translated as CASSLTLGGQRGRLSYEQYF.

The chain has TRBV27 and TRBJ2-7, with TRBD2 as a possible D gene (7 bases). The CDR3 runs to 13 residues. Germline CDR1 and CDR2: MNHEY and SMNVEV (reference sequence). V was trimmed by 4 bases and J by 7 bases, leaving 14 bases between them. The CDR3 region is CASSSAGALEQYF. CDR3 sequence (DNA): TGTGCCAGCAGTTCGGCGGGGGCGCTTGAGCAGTACTTC.

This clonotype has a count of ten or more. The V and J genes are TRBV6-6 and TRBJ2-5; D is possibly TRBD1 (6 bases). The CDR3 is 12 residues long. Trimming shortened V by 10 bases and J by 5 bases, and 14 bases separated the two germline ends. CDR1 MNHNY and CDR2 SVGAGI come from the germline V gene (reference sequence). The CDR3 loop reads CAITGNTETQYF. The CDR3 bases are TGTGCCATAACAGGGAATACGGAGACCCAGTACTTC.

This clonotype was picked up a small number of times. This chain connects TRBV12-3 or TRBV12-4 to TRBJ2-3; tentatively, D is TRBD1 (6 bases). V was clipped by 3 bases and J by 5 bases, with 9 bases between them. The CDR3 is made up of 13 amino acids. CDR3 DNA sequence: TGTGCCAGCAGTTTTGGGGGCGGAGATACGCAGTATTTT. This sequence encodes CASSFGGGDTQYF.

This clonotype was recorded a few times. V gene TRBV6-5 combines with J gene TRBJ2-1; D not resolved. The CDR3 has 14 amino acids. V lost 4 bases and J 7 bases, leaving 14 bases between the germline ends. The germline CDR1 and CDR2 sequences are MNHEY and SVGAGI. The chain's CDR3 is CASSSPHTWNEQFF. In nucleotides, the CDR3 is TGTGCCAGCAGTTCCCCCCATACATGGAATGAGCAGTTCTTC.

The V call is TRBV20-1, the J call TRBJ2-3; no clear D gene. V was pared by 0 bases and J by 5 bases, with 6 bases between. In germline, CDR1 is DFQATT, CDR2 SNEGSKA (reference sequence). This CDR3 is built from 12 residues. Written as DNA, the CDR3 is TGCAGTGCTAGAGACCTCGTAGATACGCAGTATTTT. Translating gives CSARDLVDTQYF.

The CDR3: CSAMTAGWEQYF. The CDR3 DNA reads TGCAGTGCTATGACAGCCGGTTGGGAGCAGTACTTC. The J gene is TRBJ2-7, the V gene TRBV20-1, with D possibly matching TRBD1 (5 bases). Trimming took off 4 bases at V and 7 bases at J, with 14 bases between the two ends. The germline gives CDR1 DFQATT, CDR2 SNEGSKA (reference sequence). CDR3 length equals 12 residues.

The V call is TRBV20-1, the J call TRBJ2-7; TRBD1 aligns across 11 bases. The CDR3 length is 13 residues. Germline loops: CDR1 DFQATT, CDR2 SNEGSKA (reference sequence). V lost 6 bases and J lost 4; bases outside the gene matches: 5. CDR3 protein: CSASGTGGYEQYF. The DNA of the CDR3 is TGCAGTGCGTCCGGGACAGGGGGTTACGAGCAGTACTTC.

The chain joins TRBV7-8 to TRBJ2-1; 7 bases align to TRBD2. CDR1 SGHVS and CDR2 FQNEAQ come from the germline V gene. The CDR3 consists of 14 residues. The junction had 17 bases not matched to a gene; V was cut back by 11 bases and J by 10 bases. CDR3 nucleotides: TGTGCCTGCAAATGGCTAGCGGTTTTTACGGAGCAGTTCTTC. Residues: CACKWLAVFTEQFF.

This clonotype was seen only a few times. The CDR3 here is CSARDLKAGLFYEQYF. The CDR3 DNA follows: TGCAGTGCTAGAGATTTAAAAGCGGGCCTCTTCTACGAGCAGTACTTC. The chain has TRBV20-1 and TRBJ2-7, with D perhaps TRBD2 (6 bases). The CDR3 covers 16 residues. CDR1 DFQATT and CDR2 SNEGSKA come from the germline V gene (reference sequence). Trimming pared 0 bases from V and 3 bases from J, leaving 18 bases between.

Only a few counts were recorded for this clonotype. CDR3 DNA: TGTGCCAGCAGTGAAGCGCTTCTGGCAGGGGGCGCCTATGGCTACACCTTC. Residues: CASSEALLAGGAYGYTF. V usage is TRBV6-1 and J usage is TRBJ1-2; 8 bases agree with TRBD1. The CDR3 is made up of 17 amino acids. Germline CDR1 reads MNHNS; CDR2 reads SASEGT. The V segment lost 0 bases and the J segment 4 bases; nucleotides outside the gene matches: 10.

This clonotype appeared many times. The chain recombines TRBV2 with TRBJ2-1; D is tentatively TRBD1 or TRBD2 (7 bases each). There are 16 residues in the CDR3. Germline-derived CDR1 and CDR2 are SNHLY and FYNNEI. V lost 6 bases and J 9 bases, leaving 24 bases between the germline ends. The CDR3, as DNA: TGTGCCAGCAGAGGGGAGGGGGCGCCTGGGCCCGGTGAGCAGTTCTTC. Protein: CASRGEGAPGPGEQFF.

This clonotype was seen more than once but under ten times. The CDR3 loop reads CSARDPTVYNEQFF. The DNA for the CDR3 is TGCAGTGCTAGAGACCCGACGGTGTACAATGAGCAGTTCTTC. The chain is built from TRBV20-1 and TRBJ2-1; D remains ambiguous. V lost 0 bases and J lost 4, with 10 bases in between. Germline V gives CDR1 DFQATT, CDR2 SNEGSKA (reference sequence). The CDR3 is 14 amino acids.

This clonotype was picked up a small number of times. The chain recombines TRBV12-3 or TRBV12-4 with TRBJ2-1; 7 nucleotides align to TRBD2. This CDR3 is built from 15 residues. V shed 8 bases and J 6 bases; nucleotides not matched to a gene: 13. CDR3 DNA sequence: TGTGCCAGCGTCCTCTCGGGGGGAGATGGCAATGAGCAGTTCTTC. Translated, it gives CASVLSGGDGNEQFF.

This CDR3 is CSAIRAAGNTIYF. As DNA, the CDR3 is TGCAGTGCCATCAGGGCTGCTGGAAACACCATATATTTT. V is TRBV20-1 and J is TRBJ1-3; D perhaps matches TRBD1 (5 bases). Trimming pared 6 bases from V and 2 bases from J, leaving 11 bases between. Germline V lookup: CDR1 DFQATT, CDR2 SNEGSKA (reference sequence). This CDR3 comprises 13 residues.

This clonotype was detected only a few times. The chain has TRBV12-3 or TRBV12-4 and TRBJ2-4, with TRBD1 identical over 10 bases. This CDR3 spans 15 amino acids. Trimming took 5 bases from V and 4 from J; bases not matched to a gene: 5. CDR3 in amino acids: CASSARQGAKNIQYF. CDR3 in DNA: TGTGCCAGCAGTGCCCGACAGGGGGCGAAAAACATTCAGTACTTC.

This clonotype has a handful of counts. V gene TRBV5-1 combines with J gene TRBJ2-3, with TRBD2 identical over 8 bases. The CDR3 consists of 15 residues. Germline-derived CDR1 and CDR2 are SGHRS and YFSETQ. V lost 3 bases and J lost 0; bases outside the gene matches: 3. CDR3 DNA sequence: TGCGCCAGCAGCTCCGGGACTAGTAGCACAGATACGCAGTATTTT. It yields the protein CASSSGTSSTDTQYF.

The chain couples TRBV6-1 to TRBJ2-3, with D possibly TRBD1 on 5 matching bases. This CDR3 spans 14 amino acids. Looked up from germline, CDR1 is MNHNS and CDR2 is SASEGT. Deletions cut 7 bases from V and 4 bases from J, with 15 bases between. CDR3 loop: CASKKRPRADTQYF. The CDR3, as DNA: TGTGCCAGCAAGAAAAGACCCAGGGCAGATACGCAGTATTTT.

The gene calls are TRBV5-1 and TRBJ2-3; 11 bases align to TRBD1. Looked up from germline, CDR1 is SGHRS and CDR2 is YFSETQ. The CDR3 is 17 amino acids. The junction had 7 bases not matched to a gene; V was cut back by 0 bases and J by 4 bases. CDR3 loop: CASSLGRDRGFSDTQYF. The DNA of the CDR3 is TGCGCCAGCAGCTTGGGCCGGGACAGGGGGTTCTCAGATACGCAGTATTTT.

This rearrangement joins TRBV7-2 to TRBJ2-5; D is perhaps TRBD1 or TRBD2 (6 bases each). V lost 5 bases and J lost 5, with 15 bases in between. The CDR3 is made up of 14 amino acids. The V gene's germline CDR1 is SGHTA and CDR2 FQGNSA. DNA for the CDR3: TGTGCCAGCAGCCGGGTCCAGGGGAGGGAGACCCAGTACTTC. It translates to CASSRVQGRETQYF. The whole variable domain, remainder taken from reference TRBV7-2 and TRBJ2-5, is GAGVSQSPSNKVTEKGKDVELRCDPISGHTALYWYRQSLGQGLEFLIYFQGNSAPDKSGLPSDRFSAERTGGSVSTLTIQRTQQEDSAVYLCASSRVQGRETQYFGPGTRLLVL.

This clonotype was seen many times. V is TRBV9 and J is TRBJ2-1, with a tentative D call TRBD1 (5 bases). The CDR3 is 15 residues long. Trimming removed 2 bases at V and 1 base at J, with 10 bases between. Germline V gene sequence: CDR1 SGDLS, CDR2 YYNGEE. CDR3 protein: CASSVKQGSYNEQFF. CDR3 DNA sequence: TGTGCCAGCAGCGTGAAGCAGGGTTCCTACAATGAGCAGTTCTTC.

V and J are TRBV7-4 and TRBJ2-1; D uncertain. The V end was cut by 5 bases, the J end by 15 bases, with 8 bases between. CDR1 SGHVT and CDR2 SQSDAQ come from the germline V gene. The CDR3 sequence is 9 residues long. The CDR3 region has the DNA TGTGCCAGCAGCCCCACTTGGTTCTTC. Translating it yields CASSPTWFF.

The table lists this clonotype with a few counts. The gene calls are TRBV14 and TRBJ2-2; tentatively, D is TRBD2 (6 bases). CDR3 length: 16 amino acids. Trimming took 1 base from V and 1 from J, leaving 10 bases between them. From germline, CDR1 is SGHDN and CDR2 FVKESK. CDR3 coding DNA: TGTGCCAGCAGCCAAGCGGTAGCGGTGAACACCGGGGAGCTGTTTTTT. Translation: CASSQAVAVNTGELFF.

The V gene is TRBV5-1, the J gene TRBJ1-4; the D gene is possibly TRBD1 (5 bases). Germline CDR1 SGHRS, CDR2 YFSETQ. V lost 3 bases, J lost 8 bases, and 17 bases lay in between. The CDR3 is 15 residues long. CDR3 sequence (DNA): TGCGCCAGCAGCTCGTACGGGGGTGAATTGGAAAAACTGTTTTTT. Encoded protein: CASSSYGGELEKLFF. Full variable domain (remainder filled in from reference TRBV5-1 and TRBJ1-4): KAGVTQTPRYLIKTRGQQVTLSCSPISGHRSVSWYQQTPGQGLQFLFEYFSETQRNKGNFPGRFSGRQFSNSRSEMNVSTLELGDSALYLCASSSYGGELEKLFFGSGTQLSVL.

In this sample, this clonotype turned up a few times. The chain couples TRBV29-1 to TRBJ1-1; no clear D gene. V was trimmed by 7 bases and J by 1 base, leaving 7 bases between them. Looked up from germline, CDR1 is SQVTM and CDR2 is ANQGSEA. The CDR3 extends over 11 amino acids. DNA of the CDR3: TGCAGCGGTAAAAGGAACACTGAAGCTTTCTTT. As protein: CSGKRNTEAFF. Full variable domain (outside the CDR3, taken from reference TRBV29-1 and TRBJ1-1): SAVISQKPSRDICQRGTSLTIQCQVDSQVTMMFWYRQQPGQSLTLIATANQGSEATYESGFVIDKFPISRPNLTFSTLTVSNMSPEDSSIYLCSGKRNTEAFFGQGTRLTVV.

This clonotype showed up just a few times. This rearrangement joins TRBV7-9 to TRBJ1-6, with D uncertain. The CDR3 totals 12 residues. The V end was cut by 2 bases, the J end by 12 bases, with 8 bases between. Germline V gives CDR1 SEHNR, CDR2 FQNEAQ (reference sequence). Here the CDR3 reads CASSLMVEPLHF. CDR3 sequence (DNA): TGTGCCAGCAGCTTAATGGTAGAACCCCTCCACTTT.

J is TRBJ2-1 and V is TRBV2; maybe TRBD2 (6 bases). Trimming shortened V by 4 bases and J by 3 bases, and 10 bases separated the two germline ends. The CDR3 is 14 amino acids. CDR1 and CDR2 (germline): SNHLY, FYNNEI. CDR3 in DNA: TGTGCCAGCAGTGGGACTACGGGCTACAATGAGCAGTTCTTC. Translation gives CASSGTTGYNEQFF.